A single sample gave rise to the 20 T cell receptor beta chains below, sequenced in a study of cytotoxic CD8 clonotypes in ibrutinib-treated CLL. The table came from immunoSEQ multiplex PCR; TCRdb's copy has only in-frame clones and leaves some out. Of approximately 50,000 clones listed, around 52% are singletons. This specimen was PBMCs, taken at disease progression, from a patient treated with ibrutinib. These receptor sequences come from a human donor with chronic lymphocytic leukemia.

The rearrangement uses TRBV6-5 and TRBJ2-7; either TRBD1 or TRBD2 may fit D (5 bases each). This CDR3 has 15 residues. Germline values: CDR1 MNHEY, CDR2 SVGAGI. V lost 6 bases and J 1 base, leaving 16 bases between the germline ends. This chain's CDR3 is CASRDPGPPSYEQYF. The CDR3 nucleotides read TGTGCCAGCAGGGACCCGGGGCCCCCATCCTACGAGCAGTACTTC.

J is TRBJ1-5 and V is TRBV29-1; D ambiguous. This CDR3 is built from 13 residues. Germline loops: CDR1 SQVTM, CDR2 ANQGSEA. Trimming removed 2 bases from V and 3 bases from J, with 8 bases in between. The CDR3: CSVEQDPNQPQHF. The CDR3 DNA is TGCAGCGTTGAACAGGACCCCAATCAGCCCCAGCATTTT.

The chain employs TRBV28 and TRBJ2-7; D gene unclear. CDR1 is MDHEN and CDR2 is SYDVKM in the germline V gene. V lost 7 bases and J lost 3, with 22 bases in between. This CDR3 contains 16 residues. The CDR3 sequence: CASNSPSGSPHYEQYF. The CDR3 nucleotides read TGTGCCAGCAATTCCCCCTCGGGCTCACCCCACTACGAGCAGTACTTC.

The chain recombines TRBV25-1 with TRBJ2-7, with 8 bases lining up with TRBD2. The CDR3 loop spans 13 amino acids. V dropped 6 bases and J dropped 2; count of bases not matched to a gene: 3. Germline V gene data show CDR1 as MGHDK and CDR2 as SYGVNS. The CDR3 protein is CASRMGLAYEQYF. CDR3 in DNA: TGTGCCAGCAGGATGGGACTAGCCTACGAGCAGTACTTC.

The chain carries TRBV6-5 and TRBJ2-3; the match to TRBD2 covers 8 bases. Per germline, CDR1 MNHEY and CDR2 SVGAGI. The ends lost 7 bases at V and 0 bases at J; junction bases unmatched: 6. The CDR3 is made up of 15 amino acids. The chain's CDR3 is CASKREFSSTDTQYF. CDR3 sequence (DNA): TGTGCCAGCAAGCGGGAGTTTTCAAGCACAGATACGCAGTATTTT.

The chain uses TRBV5-1 and TRBJ2-3; 11 bases fit TRBD2. The CDR3 totals 19 residues. With V trimmed by 0 bases and J by 1 base, 10 bases remained unmatched. The germline CDR1 and CDR2 sequences are SGHRS and YFSETQ. The CDR3 nucleotides are TGCGCCAGCAGCTTGGTCGGTAGCGGGAGGGCCGGGGGCACAGATACGCAGTATTTT. It yields the protein CASSLVGSGRAGGTDTQYF.

This clone was seen only a few times. The chain recombines TRBV2 with TRBJ2-6; 12 nucleotides line up with TRBD1. Losses at the gene ends were 6 bases for V and 7 bases for J; bases not matched to a gene: 13. The CDR3 has 18 residues. Germline-derived CDR1 and CDR2 are SNHLY and FYNNEI. CDR3 protein: CASRPGQGATLGANVLTF. DNA of the CDR3: TGTGCCAGCAGGCCGGGACAGGGGGCCACTCTGGGCGCCAACGTCCTGACTTTC.

This chain links TRBV30 with TRBJ2-3; D gene ambiguous. V was trimmed by 2 bases and J by 8 bases, leaving 11 bases between them. Looked up from germline, CDR1 is GTSNPN and CDR2 is SVGIG (reference sequence). This CDR3 spans 12 amino acids. This CDR3 is CAWSSTGSTQYF. The CDR3 coding sequence is TGTGCCTGGAGTAGTACCGGGTCTACGCAGTATTTT.

This chain uses TRBV30 with TRBJ2-1; no clear D. The CDR3 length is 13 residues. In germline, CDR1 is GTSNPN, CDR2 SVGIG (reference sequence). V lost 3 bases, J lost 6 bases, and 12 bases lay in between. The CDR3 sequence is CAWRPQMINEQFF. CDR3 DNA sequence: TGTGCCTGGAGACCTCAGATGATCAATGAGCAGTTCTTC.

The chain recombines TRBV5-1 with TRBJ2-2, with D tentatively TRBD1 (5 bases). CDR1 is SGHRS and CDR2 is YFSETQ in the germline V gene. The CDR3 is made up of 17 amino acids. V lost 0 bases to trimming and J lost 6 bases, with 18 bases between them. This chain's CDR3 is CASSLVPQGLSAGELFF. Written as DNA, the CDR3 is TGCGCCAGCAGCTTGGTTCCGCAGGGTCTAAGCGCCGGGGAGCTGTTTTTT.

This chain joins TRBV4-3 and TRBJ2-7; 7 bases agree with TRBD1. In germline, CDR1 is LGHNA, CDR2 YSLEER. V lost 1 base, J lost 0 bases, and 6 bases stayed unmatched. The CDR3 runs to 16 residues. The CDR3 DNA is TGCGCCAGCAGCCAAGTTTTGGGGGACAGCTCCTACGAGCAGTACTTC. Residues: CASSQVLGDSSYEQYF.

The chain has TRBV10-3 and TRBJ2-2; 7 bases are shared with TRBD1. The germline CDR1 and CDR2 sequences are ENHRY and SYGVKD. The CDR3 is made up of 15 amino acids. V dropped 6 bases and J dropped 7; count of bases not matched to a gene: 11. DNA of the CDR3: TGTGCCATCAGGCCGGGACAGACTTTGGGCGGGGAGCTGTTTTTT. Its protein is CAIRPGQTLGGELFF.

This clone showed up just a few times. The rearrangement joins TRBV7-2 to TRBJ2-7; possibly TRBD1 or TRBD2 for D (6 bases each). V dropped 1 base and J dropped 3 bases, with 13 bases sitting between them. Looked up from germline, CDR1 is SGHTA and CDR2 is FQGNSA. The CDR3 is 15 amino acids. Here the CDR3 reads CASSLGGGSSYEQYF. The CDR3 DNA sequence: TGTGCCAGCAGCTTAGGAGGGGGGAGTAGCTACGAGCAGTACTTC.

This chain joins TRBV6-1 and TRBJ1-1, with 9 bases matching TRBD1. The CDR3 has 17 amino acids. Per the germline V gene, CDR1 is MNHNS and CDR2 is SASEGT. Trimming removed 4 bases from V and 1 base from J; junction bases left unmatched: 10. In DNA, the CDR3 is TGTGCCAGCAGTGTTTCATTCTTGACAGGGGGGAACACTGAAGCTTTCTTT. Translating it yields CASSVSFLTGGNTEAFF.

V gene TRBV6-6 combines with J gene TRBJ1-2, with 8 bases matching TRBD1. The CDR3 contains 13 residues. Germline loops: CDR1 MNHNY, CDR2 SVGAGI (reference sequence). The trim removed 7 bases at V and 6 bases at J, leaving 7 bases unmatched. The CDR3 reads CASITGQGHGYTF. The CDR3 DNA reads as TGTGCCAGCATCACAGGACAGGGCCATGGCTACACCTTC.

This clone occurred a few times. This chain links TRBV30 with TRBJ2-7; tentative D call: TRBD2 (6 bases). Trimming took off 1 base at V and 4 bases at J, with 17 bases between the two ends. This CDR3 is built from 15 residues. Germline CDR1 and CDR2: GTSNPN and SVGIG (reference sequence). In nucleotides, the CDR3 is TGTGCCTGGAGTGGGGTTGGAGGGAAGACTTACGAGCAGTACTTC. It yields the protein CAWSGVGGKTYEQYF.

There are many counts of this clone. The chain links TRBV6-5 to TRBJ1-6; no firm D call. Germline CDR1 MNHEY, CDR2 SVGAGI. This CDR3 comprises 11 residues. The V end lost 6 bases, the J end lost 7 bases, and 4 bases lay between the germline ends. The CDR3 is CASRQNSPLHF. In DNA, the CDR3 is TGTGCCAGCAGGCAAAATTCACCCCTCCACTTT.

The chain joins TRBV2 to TRBJ1-2; unclear D gene. Germline loops: CDR1 SNHLY, CDR2 FYNNEI. The CDR3 is 13 residues long. V was trimmed by 2 bases and J by 4 bases, leaving 8 bases between them. In nucleotides, the CDR3 is TGTGCCAGCAGTGAAAGGCAGACCTATGGCTACACCTTC. This translates into CASSERQTYGYTF.

This clone was seen more than once but under ten times. The chain recombines TRBV14 with TRBJ2-7; 12 bases line up with TRBD2. This CDR3 is 15 amino acids long. The junction had 3 bases not matched to a gene; V was cut back by 4 bases and J by 2 bases. Per the germline V gene, CDR1 is SGHDN and CDR2 is FVKESK. Here the CDR3 DNA reads TGTGCCAGCAGCCGGGCTAGCGGGAGGGCCTACGAGCAGTACTTC. Translated, it gives CASSRASGRAYEQYF.

This clone was found many times. This sequence joins TRBV28 and TRBJ2-7; 8 bases fit TRBD1. This CDR3 region has 14 residues. Per the germline V gene, CDR1 is MDHEN and CDR2 is SYDVKM. V dropped 9 bases and J dropped 4; count of bases not matched to a gene: 11. CDR3: CASRAQGAAYEQYF. CDR3 sequence (DNA): TGTGCCAGTCGGGCCCAGGGGGCAGCTTACGAGCAGTACTTC. Based on the CDR3 plus reference TRBV28 and TRBJ2-7, the full variable domain is DVKVTQSSRYLVKRTGEKVFLECVQDMDHENMFWYRQDPGLGLRLIYFSYDVKMKEKGDIPEGYSVSREKKERFSLILESASTNQTSMYLCASRAQGAAYEQYFGPGTRLTVT.